This is a list of T cell receptor beta chains from one sample in a study of T cells after somatic rescue of genetic block. Method: immunoSEQ multiplex PCR; TCRdb's copy keeps in-frame clones and lacks some. The sample carries about 67,000 clones, roughly 94% recorded once. Sequenced sample: peripheral blood mononuclear cells (PBMCs). These receptors came from a man in his forties or fifties. Each CDR3 is given with its conserved first and last residue. The D gene is left open where the match is weak. Size tells how often a clone was seen (once, few, many) or the class of an expanded clone, and some rows leave it out.

j_call	v_call	clone_size	d_call	cdr3_nt	cdr3_aa
TRBJ2-7	TRBV2	.	TRBD1	TGTGCCAGCAGTGAGCAGGGGGCGAGCTACGAGCAGTACTTC	CASSEQGASYEQYF
TRBJ2-1	TRBV6-6	.	.	TGTGCCAGCACCCCCCCCGGTGGGAATGAGCAGTTCTTC	CASTPPGGNEQFF
TRBJ1-1	TRBV19	.	.	TGTGCCAGTAGTATCAACAGGGCCCGGGAGACTGAAGCTTTCTTT	CASSINRARETEAFF
TRBJ1-3	TRBV4-3	.	.	TGCGCCAGCAGCCCAGGAGGAGCCTCTGGAAACACCATATATTTT	CASSPGGASGNTIYF
TRBJ2-1	TRBV7-9	.	.	TGTGCCAGCAGCAAAACTGACTACAATGAGCAGTTCTTC	CASSKTDYNEQFF
TRBJ2-2	TRBV20-1	.	.	TGCAGTGCTAGGGGGCCTACGGGGCTGTTTTTT	CSARGPTGLFF
TRBJ2-3	TRBV5-1	.	.	TGCGCCAGCAGCTTGGGCGGGACAGGCACAGATACGCAGTATTTT	CASSLGGTGTDTQYF
TRBJ1-2	TRBV28	once	TRBD1	TGTGCCAGCAGTTTAATCGGGACAGGGAGCTATGGCTACACCTTC	CASSLIGTGSYGYTF
TRBJ1-3	TRBV4-2	.	.	TGTGCCAGCAGCCAAGATCTCATATCGACAACTTACCACTCTGGAAACACCATATATTTT	CASSQDLISTTYHSGNTIYF
TRBJ1-5	TRBV6-1	once	.	TGTGCCAGCAGTGTCCGGGACCATCAGCCCCAGCATTTT	CASSVRDHQPQHF
TRBJ2-2	TRBV4-2	.	TRBD1	TGTGCCAGCAGCCAAGATCTCGGGACAGGGAACACCGGGGAGCTGTTTTTT	CASSQDLGTGNTGELFF
TRBJ2-7	TRBV18	.	.	TGTGCCAGCTCACCGATTGGGGAGTACGGCGAGCAGTACTTC	CASSPIGEYGEQYF
TRBJ1-1	TRBV15	.	.	TGTGCCACCAGCACCTTGACAGGTTGGAACACTGAAGCTTTCTTT	CATSTLTGWNTEAFF
TRBJ2-5	TRBV7-9	.	.	TGTGCCAGCAGCCAGGACCTGGGAGAGACCCAGTACTTC	CASSQDLGETQYF
TRBJ2-7	TRBV27	.	TRBD1	TGTGCCAGCAGTTTATCCCGGCAGGGGGTCGAGCAGTACTTC	CASSLSRQGVEQYF
TRBJ1-5	TRBV28	.	TRBD1	TGTGCCAGCAGTTTACCAAGACAGGGTGCTCAGCCCCAGCATTTT	CASSLPRQGAQPQHF
TRBJ1-5	TRBV19	.	.	TGTGCCAGTAGTATGAGTTCGATGGGGACCCAGCATTTT	CASSMSSMGTQHF
TRBJ1-2	TRBV6-6	.	.	TGTGCCAGCAGTCAGTCGGCCCAGGGCTATGGCTACACCTTC	CASSQSAQGYGYTF
TRBJ1-2	TRBV9	.	TRBD1	TGTGCCAGCAGCTCCGGACAGGCCCCGGGCTACACCTTC	CASSSGQAPGYTF
TRBJ2-2	TRBV9	once	.	TGTGCCAGCAGCGTAGCTCCAAGGGGGGGCACCGGGGAGCTGTTTTTT	CASSVAPRGGTGELFF
TRBJ1-5	TRBV16	.	.	TGTGCCAGCAGCCAATCCGGCCCAGTCAATCAGCCCCAGCATTTT	CASSQSGPVNQPQHF
TRBJ2-7	TRBV4-1	once	.	TGCGCCAGCAGCCAGCCTACCAGGGGAGCCTACGAGCAGTACTTC	CASSQPTRGAYEQYF
TRBJ2-5	TRBV2	.	.	TGTGCCAGCAGATCGGTGAGGGGGGATCAGGGGACCCAGTACTTC	CASRSVRGDQGTQYF
TRBJ2-1	TRBV18	.	TRBD2	TGTGCCAGCTCCTCCGTGACTAGCGCAGGCAATGAGCAGTTCTTC	CASSSVTSAGNEQFF
TRBJ1-1	TRBV6-1	.	.	TGTGCCAGCAGTGTAGGAAGGATGAACACTGAAGCTTTCTTT	CASSVGRMNTEAFF
TRBJ1-1	TRBV29-1	few	.	TGCAGCGTCATGGGCAGGATGGGGGAAGCTTTCTTT	CSVMGRMGEAFF
TRBJ2-7	TRBV21-1	.	.	TGTGCCAGCAGCAAGGATGAGAACGAGCAGTACTTC	CASSKDENEQYF
TRBJ1-4	TRBV28	once	.	TGTGCCAGCAGTAACCACAGGGCAACTAATGAAAAACTGTTTTTT	CASSNHRATNEKLFF
TRBJ1-1	TRBV10-3	once	.	TGTGCCATCAGTGACCCGGACATCCGCACTGAAGCTTTCTTT	CAISDPDIRTEAFF
TRBJ1-3	TRBV10-3	.	.	TGTGCCTCTGGGACTATTGGCAGGGGAAACACCATATATTTT	CASGTIGRGNTIYF
TRBJ1-6	TRBV2	.	.	TGTGCCAGCAGTCTCGTTCCTTGGGACCGATCATCATTTTCACCCCTCCACTTT	CASSLVPWDRSSFSPLHF
TRBJ1-2	TRBV11-2	.	.	TGTGCCAGCAGCTTAAGTGGTGAGGACTACTATGGCTACACCTTC	CASSLSGEDYYGYTF
TRBJ2-1	TRBV4-2	.	TRBD2	TGTGCCAGCAGCCAAGATGCGCCGGGGGGGCCCTCAAATGAGCAGTTCTTC	CASSQDAPGGPSNEQFF
TRBJ1-5	TRBV19	.	.	TGTGCCAGTAGTGCCCGGGACGTGGGCAATCAGCCCCAGCATTTT	CASSARDVGNQPQHF
TRBJ1-5	TRBV5-5	.	.	TGTGCCAGCAGCTTGGCCTCTTCGGACCAGCCCCAGCATTTT	CASSLASSDQPQHF